These 30 T cell receptor beta chains were all obtained from the same sample, sequenced in a study of T-cell reconstitution after alpha-beta-depleted transplantation in children. It was with unique molecular identifiers that the TCRbeta library was prepared. Via MiXCR, TCRdb re-called the PCR reads, giving one row per CDR3 protein. Here the sample spans 300,000 to 350,000 distinct CDR3 sequences, about a quarter being singletons. Material: PBMCs, mostly from graft donor cells, obtained 180 days after TCRalphabeta/CD19-depleted stem cell transplant. The origin of the receptors is a male patient between 5 and 17 years old who had a stem cell transplant for acute lymphoblastic leukemia, so the T cells may come from the graft donor.

This CDR3 reads CASSLSAGGGTEAFF. The CDR3, as DNA: TGTGCCAGCAGTTTATCGGCAGGGGGCGGCACTGAAGCTTTCTTT. The V call is TRBV27, the J call TRBJ1-1, with TRBD1 matching over 8 bases. This CDR3 region has 15 residues. CDR1 and CDR2 from the germline V gene are MNHEY and SMNVEV (reference sequence). V dropped 0 bases and J dropped 4; count of bases not matched to a gene: 4.

This clonotype was detected a few times. The genes are TRBV28 and TRBJ2-1; 9 nucleotides align to TRBD2. The germline V gene has CDR1 MDHEN and CDR2 SYDVKM. The CDR3 consists of 16 residues. J gave up 6 bases and V 4 bases, and 10 bases lay outside the gene matches. Written as DNA, the CDR3 is TGTGCCAGCAGTTCCCCGGCGGGAGGGTCATTCAATGAGCAGTTCTTC. It specifies CASSSPAGGSFNEQFF.

This clonotype occurred a few times. The chain links TRBV20-1 to TRBJ1-1, with D unresolved. V lost 0 bases and J lost 1, with 15 bases in between. Per the germline V gene, CDR1 is DFQATT and CDR2 is SNEGSKA (reference sequence). This CDR3 contains 16 residues. Written as DNA, the CDR3 is TGCAGTGCTAGAGACAACCCTGGTCCGGGGAACACTGAAGCTTTCTTT. This translates into CSARDNPGPGNTEAFF.

This clonotype has more than one count but fewer than ten. V is TRBV10-3 and J is TRBJ2-4; TRBD1 agrees at 7 bases. Germline V gene data show CDR1 as ENHRY and CDR2 as SYGVKD. V lost 11 bases and J lost 0; bases outside the gene matches: 16. The CDR3 extends over 17 amino acids. The CDR3 region is CAPGRDSIILAKNIQYF. CDR3 nucleotide sequence: TGTGCCCCGGGACGGGACAGCATAATCCTAGCCAAAAACATTCAGTACTTC.

This clonotype was observed a handful of times. V and J are TRBV5-1 and TRBJ1-2; 7 positions agree with TRBD1. CDR3 length: 13 amino acids. Germline values: CDR1 SGHRS, CDR2 YFSETQ. V lost 4 bases to trimming and J lost 3 bases; unmatched junction nucleotides: 3. DNA of the CDR3: TGCGCCAGCAGCCGGGACAGAGACTATGGCTACACCTTC. Its translation: CASSRDRDYGYTF.

The rearrangement uses TRBV12-3 or TRBV12-4 and TRBJ2-5; 7 bases are a match to TRBD2. This CDR3 is built from 15 residues. V was pared by 1 base and J by 2 bases, with 4 bases of the junction left unmatched. Here the CDR3 reads CASSLGLAAQETQYF. The CDR3 DNA reads as TGTGCCAGCAGTTTAGGCCTAGCGGCTCAAGAGACCCAGTACTTC.

This clonotype was observed many times. The CDR3 loop is CASSLIGTGGVQETQYF. CDR3 bases: TGTGCCAGCAGCCTAATAGGAACAGGGGGCGTCCAAGAGACCCAGTACTTC. V usage is TRBV7-3 and J usage is TRBJ2-5, with 9 positions matching TRBD1. This CDR3 has 17 amino acids. V lost 5 bases and J lost 1; bases outside the gene matches: 11. Germline-derived CDR1 and CDR2 are SGHTA and FQGTGA.

The genes are TRBV7-9 and TRBJ2-1, with D possibly TRBD2 on 5 matching bases. The germline V gene has CDR1 SEHNR and CDR2 FQNEAQ (reference sequence). The length of the CDR3 is 15 residues. Trimming left V 0 bases short and J 9 bases short, with 15 bases between. The CDR3 DNA follows: TGTGCCAGCAGCTTAGCGGGAGCCCCCTATGTTGAGCAGTTCTTC. Translated: CASSLAGAPYVEQFF.

This sequence joins TRBV6-5 and TRBJ2-3, with D tentatively TRBD1 (6 bases). With 0 bases removed from V and 1 base from J, the gap between germline ends came to 17 bases. The germline gives CDR1 MNHEY, CDR2 SVGAGI. The CDR3 is 18 residues long. The CDR3 coding sequence is TGTGCCAGCAGTTACTCGAGCAGACAGGACGGAGGCACAGATACGCAGTATTTT. This encodes CASSYSSRQDGGTDTQYF.

With respect to this clonotype: Sequence at one end of the junction differs from germline and may be a read error. This chain connects TRBV3-1 to TRBJ2-7; no definite D call. Looked up from germline, CDR1 is LGHDT and CDR2 is YNNKEL (reference sequence). The CDR3 runs 12 residues. The CDR3 loop reads CASSQGNSFNDF. The CDR3, as DNA: TGTGCCAGCAGCCAAGGTAACTCCTTTAATGACTTC.

The chain employs TRBV21-1 and TRBJ2-3. TRBV21-1 is a documented pseudogene. This CDR3 comprises 15 residues. The CDR3 region is CASSYSVINTDTQYF. The CDR3 coding sequence is TGTGCCAGCAGCTATTCCGTCATTAACACAGATACGCAGTATTTT.

The table lists this clonotype with a few counts. The chain joins TRBV15 to TRBJ2-1, with 14 positions matching TRBD2. This CDR3 region has 17 residues. Germline CDR1 and CDR2: LNHNV and YYDKDF (reference sequence). V shed 4 bases and J 0 bases; nucleotides not matched to a gene: 2. The CDR3 bases are TGTGCCACCAGCACTGGACTAGCGGGAGGCTCCTACAATGAGCAGTTCTTC. Translated: CATSTGLAGGSYNEQFF.

This clonotype showed up just a few times. The chain carries TRBV12-3 or TRBV12-4 and TRBJ1-2; no definite D call. This CDR3 comprises 17 residues. Between the trimmed V and J ends, which lost 3 bases and 0 bases, there was a span of 17 bases. The CDR3 coding sequence is TGTGCCAGCAGTTTTGTAGACGGGTTCTCCCCTAACTATGGCTACACCTTC. Protein: CASSFVDGFSPNYGYTF.

This clonotype turned up a few times. The V gene is TRBV28, the J gene TRBJ2-1; 14 bases are shared with TRBD2. With V trimmed by 5 bases and J by 16 bases, 13 bases remained unmatched. The CDR3 has 15 amino acids. Per germline, CDR1 MDHEN and CDR2 SYDVKM. Here the CDR3 DNA reads TGTGCCAGCAGTGGCATTAAGACTAGCGGGAGGGCCCTATTCTTC. Its protein product is CASSGIKTSGRALFF.

The chain has TRBV6-2 or TRBV6-3 and TRBJ2-7; 7 bases are shared with TRBD2. The trim removed 5 bases at V and 2 bases at J, leaving 12 bases unmatched. Germline V gene lookup returns CDR1 MNHEY and CDR2 SVGEGT. The CDR3 is made up of 16 amino acids. CDR3 region: CASSPGGSRRAYEQYF. The CDR3 DNA reads TGTGCCAGCAGTCCGGGGGGTAGCAGGAGGGCCTACGAGCAGTACTTC.

V and J are TRBV2 and TRBJ2-1; D is undetermined. This CDR3 has 19 residues. V lost 7 bases, J lost 7 bases, and 32 bases lay in between. The germline CDR1 and CDR2 sequences are SNHLY and FYNNEI. The CDR3 protein is CASNSPVDSGLVLLNEQFF. The CDR3 bases are TGTGCCAGCAACTCCCCGGTCGACTCCGGCCTGGTTCTGTTGAATGAGCAGTTCTTC.

This chain connects TRBV15 to TRBJ2-5; D remains ambiguous. The germline V and J ends were trimmed by 1 base and 2 bases, with 11 bases remaining between them. Germline V gives CDR1 LNHNV, CDR2 YYDKDF (reference sequence). The length of the CDR3 is 15 residues. The CDR3 DNA reads as TGTGCCACCAGCAGAGGGTTACAGATACAAGAGACCCAGTACTTC. The encoded protein is CATSRGLQIQETQYF.

The chain joins TRBV9 to TRBJ2-3; 8 nucleotides line up with TRBD2. CDR1 is SGDLS and CDR2 is YYNGEE in the germline V gene. The ends lost 2 bases at V and 3 bases at J; junction bases unmatched: 11. The CDR3 runs 17 residues. CDR3 protein: CASSVGLAGGGTDTQYF. The CDR3 DNA reads TGTGCCAGCAGCGTCGGCCTCGCGGGAGGTGGAACAGATACGCAGTATTTT.

This clonotype was found a few times. The gene calls are TRBV7-3 and TRBJ2-1, with TRBD2 matching over 8 bases. The junction had 6 bases not matched to a gene; V was cut back by 5 bases and J by 6 bases. The length of the CDR3 is 14 residues. CDR1 SGHTA and CDR2 FQGTGA come from the germline V gene. CDR3 protein: CASSLSGTRNEQFF. The CDR3 coding sequence is TGTGCCAGCAGCCTTAGCGGGACACGCAATGAGCAGTTCTTC.

Only a few counts were recorded for this clonotype. This sequence joins TRBV12-3 or TRBV12-4 and TRBJ1-5, with D uncertain. This CDR3 has 13 amino acids. V was cut by 3 bases and J by 6 bases, with 9 bases left in between. The DNA for the CDR3 is TGTGCCAGCAGTTTTTGGGGTTCTCAGCCCCAGCATTTT. Its translation is CASSFWGSQPQHF.

In this sample, this clonotype turned up a few times. The rearrangement joins TRBV15 to TRBJ2-4; possibly TRBD1 for D (7 bases). The V end lost 0 bases, the J end lost 0 bases, and 12 bases lay between the germline ends. The germline V gene has CDR1 LNHNV and CDR2 YYDKDF (reference sequence). The CDR3 spans 17 residues. The CDR3 sequence: CATSRDGGTAAKNIQYF. Written as DNA, the CDR3 is TGTGCCACCAGCAGAGATGGAGGGACAGCAGCCAAAAACATTCAGTACTTC.

The genes are TRBV2 and TRBJ2-4, with TRBD2 identical over 7 bases. J gave up 5 bases and V 7 bases, and 2 bases lay outside the gene matches. There are 12 residues in the CDR3. CDR1 is SNHLY and CDR2 is FYNNEI in the germline V gene. The CDR3: CASTAGQNIQYF. CDR3 nucleotide sequence: TGTGCCAGCACAGCGGGACAAAACATTCAGTACTTC.

This chain links TRBV20-1 with TRBJ2-1; 9 nucleotides align to TRBD2. Germline values: CDR1 DFQATT, CDR2 SNEGSKA (reference sequence). This CDR3 is built from 15 residues. V trimming: 3 bases; J trimming: 8 bases; junction bases outside the gene matches: 11. The CDR3 nucleotides read TGCAGTGCTAGTGCTCCCGGGACTAGCACGGATGAGCAGTTCTTC. Translating gives CSASAPGTSTDEQFF.

This clonotype was seen a few times. The chain carries TRBV12-3 or TRBV12-4 and TRBJ2-7, with 10 bases aligning to TRBD2. The CDR3 spans 15 residues. V dropped 6 bases and J dropped 4; count of bases not matched to a gene: 9. CDR3 sequence (DNA): TGTGCCAGCAGAATTCGGGCTAGCGGGAGTTACGAGCAGTACTTC. Amino acid sequence: CASRIRASGSYEQYF.

This chain uses TRBV7-9 with TRBJ2-7; D is uncertain. Germline V gene sequence: CDR1 SEHNR, CDR2 FQNEAQ (reference sequence). The V end lost 1 base, the J end lost 1 base, and 8 bases lay between the germline ends. The CDR3 contains 14 residues. The DNA of the CDR3 is TGTGCCAGCAGCTTAGATTGGCTTTCCTACGAGCAGTACTTC. Translated, it gives CASSLDWLSYEQYF. Filled out from reference TRBV7-9 and TRBJ2-7, the complete variable domain reads DTGVSQNPRHKITKRGQNVTFRCDPISEHNRLYWYRQTLGQGPEFLTYFQNEAQLEKSRLLSDRFSAERPKGSFSTLEIQRTEQGDSAMYLCASSLDWLSYEQYFGPGTRLTVT.

The table lists this clonotype with a few counts. The chain couples TRBV6-5 to TRBJ1-3; D gene uncertain. This CDR3 spans 15 amino acids. Germline CDR1 MNHEY, CDR2 SVGAGI. Trimming cost V 0 bases and J 0 bases, with 6 bases left between them. The CDR3 spells CASSYSGLSGNTIYF. CDR3 nucleotide sequence: TGTGCCAGCAGTTACTCAGGGCTCTCTGGAAACACCATATATTTT.

This clonotype was counted a few times. The chain couples TRBV5-1 to TRBJ2-4; TRBD1 might be the D (6 bases). This CDR3 region has 16 residues. Germline-derived CDR1 and CDR2 are SGHRS and YFSETQ. The V gene lost 7 bases and the J gene lost 9 bases, with 26 bases spanning the gap. The CDR3 loop is CASRVRGSPVRGIQYF. The DNA for the CDR3 is TGCGCCAGCCGTGTTAGGGGGAGCCCCGTGAGAGGCATTCAGTACTTC.

V is TRBV18 and J is TRBJ2-1; D possibly corresponds to TRBD2 (6 bases). Germline V gene sequence: CDR1 KGHSH, CDR2 LQKENI. This CDR3 spans 15 amino acids. Trimming pared 0 bases from V and 5 bases from J, leaving 11 bases between. CDR3 coding DNA: TGTGCCAGCTCACCACCGGATAGCGGTAACAATGAGCAGTTCTTC. This sequence encodes CASSPPDSGNNEQFF.

The rearrangement joins TRBV24-1 to TRBJ2-2, with TRBD2 matching over 9 bases. Per germline, CDR1 KGHDR and CDR2 SFDVKD. With 9 bases clipped from V and 1 base from J, the junction kept 2 bases outside the gene matches. The CDR3 sequence is 14 residues long. CDR3: CATDSGRNTGELFF. The CDR3 region has the DNA TGTGCCACCGATAGCGGGAGGAACACCGGGGAGCTGTTTTTT.

A few counts support this clonotype. J is TRBJ1-1 and V is TRBV12-3 or TRBV12-4; 7 nucleotides align to TRBD1. The CDR3 is 11 amino acids. With V trimmed by 6 bases and J by 6 bases, 1 base remained unmatched. The CDR3 bases are TGTGCCAGCAGCAGGGGGGCTGAAGCTTTCTTT. This sequence encodes CASSRGAEAFF.